This TCR beta chain stems from a study of T cell changes during pregnancy in multiple sclerosis. This CDR3 is 12 amino acids long. CDR1 and CDR2 (germline): SNHLY, FYNNEI. The sample holds one count of this clone. One end of the junction is discordant with germline, which a read error may explain. The table came from immunoSEQ multiplex PCR; TCRdb's copy has only in-frame clones and leaves some out. The sample contains 78,000 or so clones, 90% to 95% of which appear only once. The source of this sequence is a female donor with multiple sclerosis, enrolled in a pregnancy study. The chain recombines TRBV2 with TRBJ2-7; 10 nucleotides agree with TRBD2. Material: peripheral blood, obtained before pregnancy. This chain's CDR3 is CASSESLAGFSF. The CDR3 coding sequence is TGTGCCAGCAGTGAGTCACTAGCGGGGTTCTCATTC.